This T cell receptor beta chain emerged from a study of T cell responses to AZD1222 COVID-19 vaccine. Findings and caveats of the study: There were mostly white British donors and more females than males, and clonal diversity was possibly underestimated. Following two doses of AZD1222, Spike-specific TCR breadth and depth rose. Unmutated variant regions are reportedly targeted by nearly half of spike-specific TCRs. Along spike, vaccine-associated CD4 TCRs were found throughout, with dominance at 160-218 and 743-854.

A remark on this clone: As yet, its antigen is unknown.

The V and J ends lost 1 base and 4 bases, in that order; junction bases with no gene match: 14. This CDR3 has 18 amino acids. Germline V gene sequence: CDR1 SGHRS, CDR2 YFSETQ. The data were produced by immunoSEQ multiplex PCR, yet TCRdb's version contains in-frame clones alone and is incomplete. Of approximately 140,000 clones listed, roughly 90% are singletons. V is TRBV5-1 and J is TRBJ1-3; 7 nucleotides agree with TRBD1. The material was peripheral blood, obtained on day 0 of AZD1222 vaccination. The source is an adult in good health. Here the CDR3 DNA reads TGCGCCAGCAGCTTGAACCCCGGGACAGTCTCTGAGGGAAACACCATATATTTT. As protein: CASSLNPGTVSEGNTIYF.